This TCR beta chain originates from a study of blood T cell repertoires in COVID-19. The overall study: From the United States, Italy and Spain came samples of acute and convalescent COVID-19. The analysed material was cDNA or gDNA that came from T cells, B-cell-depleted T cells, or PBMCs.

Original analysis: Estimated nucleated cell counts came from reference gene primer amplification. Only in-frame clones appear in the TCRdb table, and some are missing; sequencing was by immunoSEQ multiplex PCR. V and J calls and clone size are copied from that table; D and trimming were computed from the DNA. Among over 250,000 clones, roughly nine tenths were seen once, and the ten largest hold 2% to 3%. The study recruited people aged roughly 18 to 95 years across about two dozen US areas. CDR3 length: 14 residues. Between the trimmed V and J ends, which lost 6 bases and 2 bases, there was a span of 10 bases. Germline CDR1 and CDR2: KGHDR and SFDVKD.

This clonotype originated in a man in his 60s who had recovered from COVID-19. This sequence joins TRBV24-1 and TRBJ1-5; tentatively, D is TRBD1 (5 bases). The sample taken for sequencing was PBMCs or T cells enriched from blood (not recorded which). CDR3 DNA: TGTGCCACCAGTACAACAGGTGGCAATCAGCCCCAGCATTTT. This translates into CATSTTGGNQPQHF.